The 8 T cell receptor beta chains below were found in one sample sequenced in a study of T cell responses to AZD1222 COVID-19 vaccine. Clones were sequenced by immunoSEQ multiplex PCR, and TCRdb holds only the in-frame ones, with some missing. Of some 120,000 clones listed, 80% to 90% are singletons. This specimen was peripheral blood, taken on day 0 of AZD1222 vaccination. The source is an adult in good health.

This clone was observed many times. The chain uses TRBV4-3 and TRBJ2-1, with 9 nucleotides matching TRBD2. V lost 3 bases to trimming and J lost 9 bases; unmatched junction nucleotides: 9. Per germline, CDR1 LGHNA and CDR2 YSLEER. The CDR3 covers 15 residues. CDR3 nucleotides: TGCGCCAGCAGCCAGGACCGAGCGGGGGGCTTTGAGCAGTTCTTC. Its protein product is CASSQDRAGGFEQFF.

V and J are TRBV7-2 and TRBJ1-3; D ambiguous. Germline CDR1 SGHTA, CDR2 FQGNSA. CDR3 size: 16 residues. V dropped 3 bases and J dropped 0 bases, with 12 bases sitting between them. The CDR3 region is CASSLQPQDSGNTIYF. CDR3 bases: TGTGCCAGCAGCTTGCAGCCCCAGGACTCTGGAAACACCATATATTTT.

The chain employs TRBV30 and TRBJ2-7, with 7 nucleotides matching TRBD2. Unmatched junction bases numbered 7, after V lost 2 bases and J lost 0 bases. From germline, CDR1 is GTSNPN and CDR2 SVGIG (reference sequence). The CDR3 length is 15 residues. CDR3 sequence: CAWSPRAGISYEQYF. Written as DNA, the CDR3 is TGTGCCTGGAGTCCACGAGCGGGGATCTCCTACGAGCAGTACTTC.

The chain joins TRBV7-8 to TRBJ1-5; TRBD1 matches at 7 bases. The CDR3 totals 16 residues. From germline, CDR1 is SGHVS and CDR2 FQNEAQ. J lost 6 bases, V lost 5 bases, and 13 bases had no gene match. The CDR3 here is CASSRGVAGGSQPQHF. CDR3 sequence (DNA): TGTGCCAGCAGCCGAGGGGTGGCAGGGGGAAGTCAGCCCCAGCATTTT.

This clone was detected once. This chain joins TRBV12-3 or TRBV12-4 and TRBJ1-5; 10 bases are shared with TRBD1. The length of the CDR3 is 13 residues. With V trimmed by 6 bases and J by 4 bases, 0 bases remained unmatched. CDR3 in amino acids: CASRGQGNQPQHF. CDR3 bases: TGTGCCAGCAGGGGACAGGGGAATCAGCCCCAGCATTTT.

This rearrangement joins TRBV5-1 to TRBJ2-1; D unresolved. The CDR3 has 14 amino acids. Deletions cut 0 bases from V and 6 bases from J, with 10 bases between. Germline CDR1 SGHRS, CDR2 YFSETQ. The CDR3 region has the DNA TGCGCCAGCAGCTTGGCCCAGCCAGTCAATGAGCAGTTCTTC. This sequence encodes CASSLAQPVNEQFF.

This clone was observed once. V is TRBV5-1 and J is TRBJ1-6; unclear D gene. This CDR3 comprises 14 residues. Trimming removed 1 base from V and 7 bases from J, with 9 bases in between. CDR1 is SGHRS, CDR2 YFSETQ, per germline. In DNA, the CDR3 is TGCGCCAGCAGCTTGCGGGCGGCAAATTCACCCCTCCACTTT. This codes for CASSLRAANSPLHF.

This clone has a count of ten or more. This rearrangement joins TRBV27 to TRBJ1-2, with D possibly TRBD1 on 6 matching bases. V lost 2 bases to trimming and J lost 3 bases, with 10 bases between them. This CDR3 has 14 residues. Germline V gene sequence: CDR1 MNHEY, CDR2 SMNVEV (reference sequence). The chain's CDR3 is CASSLGGGHYGYTF. DNA of the CDR3: TGTGCCAGCAGTTTAGGGGGGGGGCACTATGGCTACACCTTC.